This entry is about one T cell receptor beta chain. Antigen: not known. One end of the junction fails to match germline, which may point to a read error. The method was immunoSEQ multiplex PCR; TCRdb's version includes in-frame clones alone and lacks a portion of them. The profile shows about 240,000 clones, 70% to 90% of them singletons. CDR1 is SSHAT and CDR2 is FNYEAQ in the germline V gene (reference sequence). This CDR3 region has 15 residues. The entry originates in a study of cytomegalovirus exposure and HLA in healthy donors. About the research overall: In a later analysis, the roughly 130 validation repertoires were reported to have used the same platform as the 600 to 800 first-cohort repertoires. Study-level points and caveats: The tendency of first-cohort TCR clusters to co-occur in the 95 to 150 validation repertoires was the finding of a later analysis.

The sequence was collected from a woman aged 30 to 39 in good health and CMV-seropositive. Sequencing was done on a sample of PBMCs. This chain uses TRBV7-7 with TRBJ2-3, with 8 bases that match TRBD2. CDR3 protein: CASSFRAGAADTQYF. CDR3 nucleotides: TGTGCTAGCAGCTTTCGAGCGGGAGCTGCAGATACGCAGTATTTT.